This passage covers 14 T cell receptor beta chains from one sample sequenced in a study of cytomegalovirus exposure and HLA in healthy donors. The PCR was carried out with 60 Vbeta primers and 13 Jbeta primers. Measured with immunoSEQ multiplex PCR; TCRdb has only the in-frame clones, and not every one. The table has 100,000 to 150,000 clones, around 67% seen once. Sample: PBMCs. These receptors were collected from a woman aged 40 to 50 in good health and CMV-seronegative.

J is TRBJ1-2 and V is TRBV25-1; tentatively, D is TRBD1 (5 bases). The CDR3 runs to 12 residues. V lost 2 bases and J lost 8, with 9 bases in between. Germline values: CDR1 MGHDK, CDR2 SYGVNS. The CDR3 bases are TGTGCCAGCAGTGAACAGGGCCGCGGCTACACCTTC. This sequence encodes CASSEQGRGYTF.

V is TRBV2 and J is TRBJ2-1; 12 nucleotides agree with TRBD2. With 6 bases clipped from V and 6 bases from J, the junction kept 3 bases outside the gene matches. The CDR3 is made up of 14 amino acids. Per the germline V gene, CDR1 is SNHLY and CDR2 is FYNNEI. The CDR3 nucleotides are TGTGCCAGCAGAGAACTAGCGGGGGGCAATGAGCAGTTCTTC. This codes for CASRELAGGNEQFF.

The J gene is TRBJ2-7, the V gene TRBV10-3, with D perhaps matching TRBD2 (5 bases). V was clipped by 6 bases and J by 0 bases, with 9 bases between them. Germline V gene lookup returns CDR1 ENHRY and CDR2 SYGVKD. The CDR3 contains 13 residues. The CDR3, as DNA: TGTGCCATCAGCCCGGGAAGCTCCTACGAGCAGTACTTC. Residues: CAISPGSSYEQYF.

This rearrangement joins TRBV4-1 to TRBJ2-7; 9 bases line up with TRBD1. Germline trimming cut 1 base from V and 4 bases from J; bases unmatched to any gene: 14. Germline CDR1 MGHRA, CDR2 YSYEKL. This CDR3 is built from 18 residues. Here the CDR3 reads CASSQGWFSRQGGYEQYF. CDR3 sequence (DNA): TGCGCCAGCAGCCAAGGTTGGTTCTCGAGACAGGGGGGTTACGAGCAGTACTTC.

Only one count was recorded for this clone. The chain links TRBV27 to TRBJ2-5; 11 nucleotides align to TRBD2. The CDR3 runs 15 residues. Losses at the gene ends were 2 bases for V and 6 bases for J; bases not matched to a gene: 5. CDR1 is MNHEY and CDR2 is SMNVEV in the germline V gene (reference sequence). CDR3 sequence: CASSLTSGSEQTQYF. In nucleotides, the CDR3 is TGTGCCAGCAGTTTAACTAGCGGGAGCGAACAGACCCAGTACTTC.

V usage is TRBV19 and J usage is TRBJ2-1, with D possibly TRBD2 on 6 matching bases. V was clipped by 5 bases and J by 5 bases, with 22 bases between them. CDR3 size: 17 residues. Germline CDR1 reads LNHDA; CDR2 reads SQIVND (reference sequence). The CDR3 sequence: CASSGLAGLRRDNEQFF. In DNA form, the CDR3 reads TGTGCCAGTAGTGGATTGGCCGGACTACGGAGAGACAATGAGCAGTTCTTC.

The chain recombines TRBV4-1 with TRBJ2-5, with 13 positions matching TRBD2. V shed 4 bases, J shed 0 bases, and the junction held 5 bases outside the gene matches. The CDR3 covers 17 residues. Germline V lookup: CDR1 MGHRA, CDR2 YSYEKL. The CDR3 reads CASSRYGTSGDQETQYF. In DNA, the CDR3 is TGCGCCAGCAGCCGATATGGGACTAGCGGGGACCAAGAGACCCAGTACTTC.

V gene TRBV7-2 combines with J gene TRBJ2-5; D call uncertain. Germline-derived CDR1 and CDR2 are SGHTA and FQGNSA. The V end lost 3 bases, the J end lost 6 bases, and 8 bases lay between the germline ends. CDR3 length equals 12 residues. CDR3 nucleotide sequence: TGTGCCAGCAGCTTGCCAGGCAAGACCCAGTACTTC. Encoded protein: CASSLPGKTQYF.

For the CDR3, the DNA is TGTGCCAGCAGCCCAGGGACAGTGAACACTGAAGCTTTCTTT. This codes for CASSPGTVNTEAFF. This rearrangement joins TRBV7-9 to TRBJ1-1; 7 nucleotides match TRBD1. V lost 5 bases, J lost 0 bases, and 3 bases stayed unmatched. The CDR3 covers 14 residues. From germline, CDR1 is SEHNR and CDR2 FQNEAQ (reference sequence).

The chain employs TRBV29-1 and TRBJ1-1, with D perhaps TRBD1 (5 bases). This CDR3 is 13 amino acids long. The germline V and J ends were trimmed by 5 bases and 1 base, with 11 bases remaining between them. Germline loops: CDR1 SQVTM, CDR2 ANQGSEA. The CDR3 DNA reads as TGCAGCGTTCGCCAGGGAGGGAACACTGAAGCTTTCTTT. Its protein product is CSVRQGGNTEAFF.

The chain recombines TRBV6-1 with TRBJ1-3; TRBD1 matches at 9 bases. The CDR3 runs to 15 residues. Germline V lookup: CDR1 MNHNS, CDR2 SASEGT. The V segment lost 6 bases and the J segment 0 bases; nucleotides outside the gene matches: 3. Written as DNA, the CDR3 is TGTGCCAGCAGACGACAGGGGGACTCTGGAAACACCATATATTTT. Protein product: CASRRQGDSGNTIYF.

This clone occurred a few times. The chain couples TRBV28 to TRBJ2-7; 10 bases fit TRBD2. V shed 6 bases and J 4 bases; nucleotides not matched to a gene: 9. Germline V CDR1 and CDR2: MDHEN, SYDVKM. CDR3 length equals 15 residues. For the CDR3, the DNA is TGTGCCAGCAGGGCCCCGGCTAGCGGGAGTTACGAGCAGTACTTC. Amino acids: CASRAPASGSYEQYF. The full variable domain, in which reference TRBV28 and TRBJ2-7 provide the parts outside the CDR3, is DVKVTQSSRYLVKRTGEKVFLECVQDMDHENMFWYRQDPGLGLRLIYFSYDVKMKEKGDIPEGYSVSREKKERFSLILESASTNQTSMYLCASRAPASGSYEQYFGPGTRLTVT.

The sample holds one count of this clone. The gene calls are TRBV6-5 and TRBJ1-5, with D possibly being TRBD1 (5 bases). This CDR3 is 13 amino acids long. Germline V gene lookup returns CDR1 MNHEY and CDR2 SVGAGI. The V end lost 6 bases, the J end lost 7 bases, and 13 bases lay between the germline ends. CDR3 amino acids: CASSHGGGQPQHF. CDR3 nucleotides: TGTGCCAGCAGCCACGGGGGGGGACAGCCCCAGCATTTT.

The chain uses TRBV1 and TRBJ1-1; TRBD1, the table's D call, was not compared with the DNA. TRBV1 is described as a pseudogene. CDR3 length: 14 amino acids. The chain's CDR3 is CTSSRGQENTEAFF. CDR3 DNA sequence: TGCACCAGCAGCCGGGGACAGGAGAACACTGAAGCTTTCTTT.